These 21 T cell receptor beta chains were sequenced from one sample in a study of cytomegalovirus exposure and HLA in healthy donors. Use of 60 Vbeta and 13 Jbeta primers characterized the PCR. Assay: immunoSEQ multiplex PCR; the TCRdb copy retains only in-frame clones and omits some. The data show under 200,000 clones, with around 79% seen just once and about 0.72% held by the top ten. Source material: PBMCs. These receptors all come from a woman aged 40-49 years in good health and CMV-seronegative.

The chain uses TRBV21-1 and TRBJ1-5; the table assigns TRBD1, which was not confirmed against the DNA. TRBV21-1 is termed a pseudogene. The CDR3 loop spans 21 amino acids. The CDR3 coding sequence is TGTGCCAGCAGCAAATGGGGGTCGGACAGGGAAGACGTAGTTCGCAATCAGCCCCAGCATTTT. As protein: CASSKWGSDREDVVRNQPQHF.

V and J are TRBV2 and TRBJ1-5; 8 bases agree with TRBD1. The CDR3 has 15 amino acids. J lost 4 bases, V lost 7 bases, and 9 bases had no gene match. CDR1 SNHLY and CDR2 FYNNEI come from the germline V gene. The CDR3 is CASKQGARVNQPQHF. The CDR3 bases are TGTGCCAGCAAGCAGGGGGCGAGGGTGAATCAGCCCCAGCATTTT.

This chain links TRBV14 with TRBJ2-2; D remains ambiguous. The V gene lost 1 base and the J gene lost 6 bases, with 6 bases spanning the gap. The CDR3 extends over 13 amino acids. Germline values: CDR1 SGHDN, CDR2 FVKESK. The CDR3 nucleotides are TGTGCCAGCAGCCAAGTCTCTTCCGGGGAGCTGTTTTTT. It specifies CASSQVSSGELFF. Combining the CDR3 with reference TRBV14 and TRBJ2-2 gives the whole variable domain EAGVTQFPSHSVIEKGQTVTLRCDPISGHDNLYWYRRVMGKEIKFLLHFVKESKQDESGMPNNRFLAERTGGTYSTLKVQPAELEDSGVYFCASSQVSSGELFFGEGSRLTVL.

This clone came up once. The CDR3 protein is CASSIGDRGFGPQHF. CDR3 nucleotides: TGTGCCAGTAGTATAGGGGACAGGGGGTTTGGGCCCCAGCATTTT. The rearrangement links TRBV19 to TRBJ1-5; 11 nucleotides match TRBD1. Per the germline V gene, CDR1 is LNHDA and CDR2 is SQIVND (reference sequence). The CDR3 length is 15 residues. Trimming removed 1 base from V and 9 bases from J; junction bases left unmatched: 5.

This rearrangement joins TRBV11-3 to TRBJ2-3; 9 bases fit TRBD2. The germline V gene encodes CDR1 SGHNT and CDR2 YENEEA. The CDR3 extends over 15 amino acids. Losses at the gene ends were 3 bases for V and 0 bases for J; bases not matched to a gene: 1. As DNA, the CDR3 is TGTGCCAGCAGCTTTACTAGCGGGAGCACAGATACGCAGTATTTT. Its protein is CASSFTSGSTDTQYF. Complete variable domain (other parts from reference TRBV11-3 and TRBJ2-3): EAGVVQSPRYKIIEKKQPVAFWCNPISGHNTLYWYLQNLGQGPELLIRYENEEAVDDSQLPKDRFSAERLKGVDSTLKIQPAELGDSAVYLCASSFTSGSTDTQYFGPGTRLTVL.

Only a few counts were recorded for this clone. The rearrangement uses TRBV2 and TRBJ1-1; D perhaps matches TRBD1 (5 bases). Germline values: CDR1 SNHLY, CDR2 FYNNEI. CDR3 size: 13 residues. The ends were cut back, 2 bases at V and 4 bases at J, with 8 bases in the middle. The CDR3 spells CASSEQGSTEAFF. CDR3 nucleotides: TGTGCCAGCAGTGAACAGGGTAGCACTGAAGCTTTCTTT.

V usage is TRBV30 and J usage is TRBJ1-3; 8 bases are shared with TRBD1. The V gene's germline CDR1 is GTSNPN and CDR2 SVGIG (reference sequence). The CDR3 runs to 15 residues. After removal of 5 bases from V and 2 bases from J, the junction contained 8 bases not matched to a gene. Written as DNA, the CDR3 is TGTGCCTGGGGGCGGGACAGGCTTCCTGGAAACACCATATATTTT. This encodes CAWGRDRLPGNTIYF. Full variable domain (rest looked up from reference TRBV30 and TRBJ1-3): SQTIHQWPATLVQPVGSPLSLECTVEGTSNPNLYWYRQAAGRGLQLLFYSVGIGQISSEVPQNLSASRPQDRQFILSSKKLLLSDSGFYLCAWGRDRLPGNTIYFGEGSWLTVV.

The chain links TRBV5-1 to TRBJ2-7; no clear D. The CDR3 runs 14 residues. Germline assignment: CDR1 SGHRS and CDR2 YFSETQ. Deletions cut 0 bases from V and 2 bases from J, with 9 bases between. The CDR3 DNA follows: TGCGCCAGCAGCTTGGGCAGGCCACCCTACGAGCAGTACTTC. Its protein product is CASSLGRPPYEQYF.

In this sample, this clone turned up a few times. The chain recombines TRBV6-5 with TRBJ2-1; a possible D gene is TRBD2 (5 bases). This CDR3 has 11 residues. With 6 bases removed from V and 6 bases from J, the gap between germline ends came to 6 bases. CDR1 is MNHEY, CDR2 SVGAGI, per germline. The CDR3 spells CASRDFNEQFF. The CDR3 DNA sequence: TGTGCCAGCAGGGACTTCAATGAGCAGTTCTTC.

The genes are TRBV28 and TRBJ1-2, with D possibly TRBD1 on 6 matching bases. This CDR3 has 15 amino acids. The V gene lost 5 bases and the J gene lost 1 base, with 14 bases spanning the gap. From germline, CDR1 is MDHEN and CDR2 SYDVKM. The CDR3 region is CASSKPQGRNYGYTF. CDR3 in DNA: TGTGCCAGCAGTAAACCACAGGGCCGTAACTATGGCTACACCTTC.

This clone has just a few counts. The V gene is TRBV2, the J gene TRBJ1-1; D is ambiguous. The CDR3 length is 14 residues. Trimming took 8 bases from V and 0 from J, leaving 13 bases between them. Germline V lookup: CDR1 SNHLY, CDR2 FYNNEI. In DNA form, the CDR3 reads TGTGCCAGCGGCGGGGAACGGATGAACACTGAAGCTTTCTTT. Protein product: CASGGERMNTEAFF.

V is TRBV19 and J is TRBJ1-2; TRBD1 aligns across 10 bases. CDR3 length equals 12 residues. Germline assignment: CDR1 LNHDA and CDR2 SQIVND (reference sequence). V shed 10 bases, J shed 6 bases, and the junction held 5 bases outside the gene matches. The CDR3: CATWTGGHGYTF. CDR3 in DNA: TGTGCCACCTGGACAGGGGGGCATGGCTACACCTTC.

The gene calls are TRBV5-1 and TRBJ2-3; 9 bases map to TRBD2. The CDR3 totals 16 residues. Trimming took 4 bases from V and 2 from J; bases not matched to a gene: 8. The germline V gene encodes CDR1 SGHRS and CDR2 YFSETQ. CDR3 nucleotide sequence: TGCGCCAGCAGCGTACTAGCGGGCAGAAACACAGATACGCAGTATTTT. Residues: CASSVLAGRNTDTQYF.

The chain has TRBV2 and TRBJ1-6, with D hard to call. The CDR3 has 13 amino acids. Trimming left V 4 bases short and J 9 bases short, with 10 bases between. The V gene's germline CDR1 is SNHLY and CDR2 FYNNEI. CDR3 in amino acids: CASSGEEVSPLHF. DNA of the CDR3: TGTGCCAGCAGTGGGGAGGAGGTTTCACCCCTCCACTTT.

This chain connects TRBV5-1 to TRBJ2-7, with 9 bases matching TRBD1. The CDR3 extends over 15 amino acids. After removal of 4 bases from V and 3 bases from J, the junction contained 8 bases not matched to a gene. CDR1 is SGHRS and CDR2 is YFSETQ in the germline V gene. CDR3 sequence reads: CASSLGTGSFYEQYF. In DNA, the CDR3 is TGCGCCAGCAGCCTCGGGACAGGGTCCTTCTACGAGCAGTACTTC.

The J gene is TRBJ2-1, the V gene TRBV5-1, with 9 bases identical to TRBD2. V dropped 1 base and J dropped 7; count of bases not matched to a gene: 6. Germline-derived CDR1 and CDR2 are SGHRS and YFSETQ. The CDR3 extends over 15 amino acids. Written as DNA, the CDR3 is TGCGCCAGCAGCTTGAAAGCGGGGGGCCTGAATGAGCAGTTCTTC. It codes for CASSLKAGGLNEQFF.

Of note for this clone: Other DNA sequences within the sample encode an identical CDR3. The chain employs TRBV5-1 and TRBJ2-3, with 7 bases fitting TRBD2. J was trimmed by 5 bases and V by 0 bases; bases with no gene match: 3. This CDR3 has 14 amino acids. Germline CDR1 and CDR2: SGHRS and YFSETQ. DNA of the CDR3: TGCGCCAGCAGCTTGGGACTAGCAGGAGATACGCAGTATTTT. It codes for CASSLGLAGDTQYF.

This chain uses TRBV28 with TRBJ1-5; D call uncertain. V was cut by 4 bases and J by 3 bases, with 4 bases left in between. The CDR3 is 12 amino acids. Germline values: CDR1 MDHEN, CDR2 SYDVKM. CDR3 DNA: TGTGCCAGCAGTTCCTACAATCAGCCCCAGCATTTT. It translates to CASSSYNQPQHF.

V gene TRBV7-2 combines with J gene TRBJ2-5; perhaps TRBD2 as D (6 bases). V gave up 5 bases and J gave up 5 bases, with 12 bases separating them. The CDR3 is made up of 13 amino acids. Germline V gene lookup returns CDR1 SGHTA and CDR2 FQGNSA. In DNA form, the CDR3 reads TGTGCCAGCAGCCCCCCCCGGGGGGAGACCCAGTACTTC. As protein: CASSPPRGETQYF.

V usage is TRBV7-2 and J usage is TRBJ2-1, with D possibly TRBD2 on 6 matching bases. The CDR3 is 13 amino acids. The germline V gene has CDR1 SGHTA and CDR2 FQGNSA. V was trimmed by 7 bases and J by 9 bases, leaving 16 bases between them. CDR3 loop: CASIFPGAAEQFF. For the CDR3, the DNA is TGTGCCAGCATTTTTCCGGGAGCCGCTGAGCAGTTCTTC.

V and J are TRBV2 and TRBJ2-1; TRBD2 matches at 9 bases. The CDR3 length is 15 residues. J was trimmed by 7 bases and V by 5 bases; bases with no gene match: 9. Germline loops: CDR1 SNHLY, CDR2 FYNNEI. For the CDR3, the DNA is TGTGCCAGCAGTCTGGCTTTTAGCGGGGGAAATGAGCAGTTCTTC. Translated, it gives CASSLAFSGGNEQFF. The complete variable domain, with remaining parts taken from reference TRBV2 and TRBJ2-1, reads EPEVTQTPSHQVTQMGQEVILRCVPISNHLYFYWYRQILGQKVEFLVSFYNNEISEKSEIFDDQFSVERPDGSNFTLKIRSTKLEDSAMYFCASSLAFSGGNEQFFGPGTRLTVL.